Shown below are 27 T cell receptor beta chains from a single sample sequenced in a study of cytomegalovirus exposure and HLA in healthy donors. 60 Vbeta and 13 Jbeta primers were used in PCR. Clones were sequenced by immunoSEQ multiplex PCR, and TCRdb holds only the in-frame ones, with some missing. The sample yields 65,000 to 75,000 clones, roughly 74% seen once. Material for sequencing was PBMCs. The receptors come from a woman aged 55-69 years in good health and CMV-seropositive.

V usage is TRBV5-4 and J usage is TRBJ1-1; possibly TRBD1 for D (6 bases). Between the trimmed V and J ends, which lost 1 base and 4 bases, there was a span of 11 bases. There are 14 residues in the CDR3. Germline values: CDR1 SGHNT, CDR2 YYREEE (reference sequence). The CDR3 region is CASSLWGPGTEAFF. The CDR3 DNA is TGTGCCAGCAGCTTGTGGGGGCCGGGCACTGAAGCTTTCTTT.

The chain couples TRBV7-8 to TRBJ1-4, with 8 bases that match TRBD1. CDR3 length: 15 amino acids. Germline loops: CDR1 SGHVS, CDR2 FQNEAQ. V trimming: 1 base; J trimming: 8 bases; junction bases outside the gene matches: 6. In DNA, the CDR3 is TGTGCCAGCAGCTTAGTGGTGGGACAGGTGGAAAAACTGTTTTTT. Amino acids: CASSLVVGQVEKLFF.

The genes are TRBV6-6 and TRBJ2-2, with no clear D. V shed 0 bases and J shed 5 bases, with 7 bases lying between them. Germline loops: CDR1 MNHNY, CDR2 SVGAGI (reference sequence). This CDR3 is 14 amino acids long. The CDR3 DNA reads TGTGCCAGCAGTTACTCTTTAGAAACCGGGGAGCTGTTTTTT. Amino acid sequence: CASSYSLETGELFF.

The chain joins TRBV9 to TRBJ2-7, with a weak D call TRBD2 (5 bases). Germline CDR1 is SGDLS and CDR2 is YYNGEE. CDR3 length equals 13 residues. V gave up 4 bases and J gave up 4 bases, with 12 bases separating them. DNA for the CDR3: TGTGCCAGCAGCCCCGGACTTGTTTACGAGCAGTACTTC. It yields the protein CASSPGLVYEQYF.

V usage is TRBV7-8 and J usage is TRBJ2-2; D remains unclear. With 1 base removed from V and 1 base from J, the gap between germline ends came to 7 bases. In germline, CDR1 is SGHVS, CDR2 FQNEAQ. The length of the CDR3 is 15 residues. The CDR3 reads CASSLGTVNTGELFF. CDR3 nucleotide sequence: TGTGCCAGCAGCTTAGGAACGGTGAACACCGGGGAGCTGTTTTTT. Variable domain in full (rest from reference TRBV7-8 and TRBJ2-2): GAGVSQSPRYKVAKRGQDVALRCDPISGHVSLFWYQQALGQGPEFLTYFQNEAQLDKSGLPSDRFFAERPEGSVSTLKIQRTQQEDSAVYLCASSLGTVNTGELFFGEGSRLTVL.

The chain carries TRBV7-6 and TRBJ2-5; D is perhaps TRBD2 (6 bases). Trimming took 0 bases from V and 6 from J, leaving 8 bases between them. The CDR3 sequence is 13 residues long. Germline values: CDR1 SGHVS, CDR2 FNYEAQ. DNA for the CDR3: TGTGCCAGCAGCTTAGCTGGCGGGAAGACCCAGTACTTC. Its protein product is CASSLAGGKTQYF.

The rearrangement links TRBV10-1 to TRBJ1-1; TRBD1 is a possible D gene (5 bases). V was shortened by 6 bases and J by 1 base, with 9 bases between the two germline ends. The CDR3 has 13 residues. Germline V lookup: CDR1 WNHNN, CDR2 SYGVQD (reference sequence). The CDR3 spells CASRSDRNTEAFF. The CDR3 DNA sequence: TGCGCCAGCAGATCCGACAGGAACACTGAAGCTTTCTTT.

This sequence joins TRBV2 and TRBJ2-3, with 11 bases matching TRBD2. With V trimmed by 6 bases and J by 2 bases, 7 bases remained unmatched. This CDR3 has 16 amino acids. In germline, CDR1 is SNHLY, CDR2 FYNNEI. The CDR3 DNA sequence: TGTGCCAGCAGATCTGGACTAGCGGGTTCCACAGATACGCAGTATTTT. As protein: CASRSGLAGSTDTQYF.

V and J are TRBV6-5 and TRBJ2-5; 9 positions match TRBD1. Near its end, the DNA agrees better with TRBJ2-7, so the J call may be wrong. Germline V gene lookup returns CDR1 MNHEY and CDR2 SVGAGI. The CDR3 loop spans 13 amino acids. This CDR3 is CASRRTGAHEQYF. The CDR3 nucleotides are TGTGCCAGCCGCCGGACAGGGGCGCACGAGCAGTACTTC.

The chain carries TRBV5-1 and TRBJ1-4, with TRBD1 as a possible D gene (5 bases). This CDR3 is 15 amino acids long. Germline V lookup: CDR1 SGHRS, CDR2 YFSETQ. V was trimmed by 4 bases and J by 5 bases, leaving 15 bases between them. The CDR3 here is CASSATGEKNEKLFF. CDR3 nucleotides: TGCGCCAGCAGCGCCACAGGAGAGAAGAATGAAAAACTGTTTTTT.

The CDR3 sequence is CAWRRRTMNTEAFF. The CDR3 coding sequence is TGTGCCTGGAGACGACGGACAATGAACACTGAAGCTTTCTTT. V gene TRBV30 combines with J gene TRBJ1-1; weak D call: TRBD1 (5 bases). The CDR3 is 14 amino acids. Germline V gene data show CDR1 as GTSNPN and CDR2 as SVGIG (reference sequence). Trimming removed 3 bases from V and 0 bases from J, with 11 bases in between.

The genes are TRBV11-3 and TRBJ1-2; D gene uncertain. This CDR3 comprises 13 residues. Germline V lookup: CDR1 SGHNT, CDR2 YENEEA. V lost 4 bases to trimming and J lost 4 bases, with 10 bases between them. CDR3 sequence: CASSSPRGYGYTF. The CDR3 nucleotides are TGTGCCAGCAGCTCGCCCCGGGGCTATGGCTACACCTTC. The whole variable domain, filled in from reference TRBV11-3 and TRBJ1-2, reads EAGVVQSPRYKIIEKKQPVAFWCNPISGHNTLYWYLQNLGQGPELLIRYENEEAVDDSQLPKDRFSAERLKGVDSTLKIQPAELGDSAVYLCASSSPRGYGYTFGSGTRLTVV.

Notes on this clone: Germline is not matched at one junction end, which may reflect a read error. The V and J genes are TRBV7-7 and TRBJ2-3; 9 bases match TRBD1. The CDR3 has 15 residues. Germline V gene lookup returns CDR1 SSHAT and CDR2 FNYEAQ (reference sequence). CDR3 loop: CASSLGQGSTDTQYF. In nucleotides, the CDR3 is TGTGCTAGCAGCTTAGGACAGGGGAGCACAGATACGCAGTATTTT.

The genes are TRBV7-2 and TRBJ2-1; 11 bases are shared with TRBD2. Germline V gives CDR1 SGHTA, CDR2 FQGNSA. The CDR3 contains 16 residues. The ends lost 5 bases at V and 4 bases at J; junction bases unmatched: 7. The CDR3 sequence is CASSATGTSGYNEQFF. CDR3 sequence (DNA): TGTGCCAGCAGCGCGACCGGGACTAGCGGATACAATGAGCAGTTCTTC.

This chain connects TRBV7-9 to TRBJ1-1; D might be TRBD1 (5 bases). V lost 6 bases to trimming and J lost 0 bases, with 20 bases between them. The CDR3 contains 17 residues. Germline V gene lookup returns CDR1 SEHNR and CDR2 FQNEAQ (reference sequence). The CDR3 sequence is CASRRGSGFGMNTEAFF. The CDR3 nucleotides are TGTGCCAGCAGACGGGGGTCGGGGTTTGGGATGAACACTGAAGCTTTCTTT.

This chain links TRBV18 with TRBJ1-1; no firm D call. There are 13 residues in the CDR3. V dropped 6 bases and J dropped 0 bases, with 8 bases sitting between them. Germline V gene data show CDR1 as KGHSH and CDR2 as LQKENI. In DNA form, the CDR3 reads TGTGCCAGCTCGCCCGCGATGAACACTGAAGCTTTCTTT. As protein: CASSPAMNTEAFF.

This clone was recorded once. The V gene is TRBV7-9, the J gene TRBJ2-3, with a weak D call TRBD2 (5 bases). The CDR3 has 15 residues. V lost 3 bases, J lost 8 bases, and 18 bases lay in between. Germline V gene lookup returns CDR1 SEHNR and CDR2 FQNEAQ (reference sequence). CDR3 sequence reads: CASSLNSLAEGTQYF. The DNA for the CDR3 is TGTGCCAGCAGCTTGAATTCACTGGCCGAGGGTACGCAGTATTTT.

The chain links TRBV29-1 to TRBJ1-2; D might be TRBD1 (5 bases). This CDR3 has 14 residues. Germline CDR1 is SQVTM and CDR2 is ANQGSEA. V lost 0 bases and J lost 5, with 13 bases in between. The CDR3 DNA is TGCAGCGTTGAAGATCAGGGCGGGGGTTATGGCTACACCTTC. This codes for CSVEDQGGGYGYTF.

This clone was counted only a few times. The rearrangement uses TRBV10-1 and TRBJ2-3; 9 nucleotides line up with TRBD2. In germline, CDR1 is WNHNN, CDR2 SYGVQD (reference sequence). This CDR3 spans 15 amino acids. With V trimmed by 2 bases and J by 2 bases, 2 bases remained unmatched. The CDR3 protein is CASSEGLANTDTQYF. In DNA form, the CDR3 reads TGCGCCAGCAGTGAGGGACTAGCGAACACAGATACGCAGTATTTT.

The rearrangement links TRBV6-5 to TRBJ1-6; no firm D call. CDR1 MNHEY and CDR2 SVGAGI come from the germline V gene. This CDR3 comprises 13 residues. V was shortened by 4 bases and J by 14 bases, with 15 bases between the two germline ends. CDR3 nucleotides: TGTGCCAGCAGTTTCTTTGGGAAGGGAGCCCTCCACTTT. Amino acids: CASSFFGKGALHF.

CDR3 DNA sequence: TGCAGCGTTTCACCAACTCCAGATACGCAGTATTTT. Translated: CSVSPTPDTQYF. The chain is built from TRBV29-1 and TRBJ2-3; D remains ambiguous. The CDR3 has 12 residues. Per germline, CDR1 SQVTM and CDR2 ANQGSEA. V lost 5 bases and J lost 4, with 10 bases in between.

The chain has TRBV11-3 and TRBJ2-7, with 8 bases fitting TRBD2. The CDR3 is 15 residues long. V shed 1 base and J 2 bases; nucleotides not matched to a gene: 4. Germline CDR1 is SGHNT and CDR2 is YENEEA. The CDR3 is CASSLAGGTTYEQYF. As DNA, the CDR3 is TGTGCCAGCAGCTTAGCGGGGGGGACAACCTACGAGCAGTACTTC.

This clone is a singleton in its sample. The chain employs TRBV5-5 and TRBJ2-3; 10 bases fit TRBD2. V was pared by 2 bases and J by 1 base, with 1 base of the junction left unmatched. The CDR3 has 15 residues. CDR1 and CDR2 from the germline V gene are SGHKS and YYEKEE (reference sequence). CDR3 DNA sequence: TGTGCCAGCAGCTTAACTAGCGGGGGCACAGATACGCAGTATTTT. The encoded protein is CASSLTSGGTDTQYF.

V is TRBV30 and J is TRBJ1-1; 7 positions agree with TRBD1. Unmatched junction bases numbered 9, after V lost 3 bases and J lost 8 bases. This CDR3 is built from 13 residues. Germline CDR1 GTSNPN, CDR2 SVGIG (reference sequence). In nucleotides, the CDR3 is TGTGCCTGGAGGGGACAGACCGTCAGGGAAGCTTTCTTT. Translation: CAWRGQTVREAFF.

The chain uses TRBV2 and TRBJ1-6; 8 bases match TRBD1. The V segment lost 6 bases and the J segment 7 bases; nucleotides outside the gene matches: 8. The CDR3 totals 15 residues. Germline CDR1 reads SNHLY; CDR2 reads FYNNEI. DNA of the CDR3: TGTGCCAGCAGGCTCGGACAGGGAGGGAATTCACCCCTCCACTTT. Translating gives CASRLGQGGNSPLHF. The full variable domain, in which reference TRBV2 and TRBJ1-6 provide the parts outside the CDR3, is EPEVTQTPSHQVTQMGQEVILRCVPISNHLYFYWYRQILGQKVEFLVSFYNNEISEKSEIFDDQFSVERPDGSNFTLKIRSTKLEDSAMYFCASRLGQGGNSPLHFGNGTRLTVT.

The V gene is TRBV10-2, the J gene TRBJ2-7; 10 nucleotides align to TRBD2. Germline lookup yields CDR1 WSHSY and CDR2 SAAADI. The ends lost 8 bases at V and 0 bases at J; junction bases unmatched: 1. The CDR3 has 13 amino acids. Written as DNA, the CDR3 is TGCGCCAGCTCTAGCGGGAGCTCCTACGAGCAGTACTTC. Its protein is CASSSGSSYEQYF.

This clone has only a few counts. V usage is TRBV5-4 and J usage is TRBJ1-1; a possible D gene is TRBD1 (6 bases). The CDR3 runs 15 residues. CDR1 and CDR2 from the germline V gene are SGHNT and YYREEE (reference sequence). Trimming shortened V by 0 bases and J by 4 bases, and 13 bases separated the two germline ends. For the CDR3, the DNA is TGTGCCAGCAGCTTGGAGGGGGGGCGAGGCACTGAAGCTTTCTTT. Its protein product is CASSLEGGRGTEAFF.